Listed here are 29 T cell receptor beta chains from one sample, sequenced in a study of shared clonotypes between healthy human individuals. Naive CD8 cells were CD45RO-negative, positively selected for CCR7, excluding terminally differentiated effector memory CD45RA+ cells. Profiled with immunoSEQ multiplex PCR; TCRdb holds only in-frame clones, not every one. The table records over 800,000 clones, nearly 95% of them present only once. Specimen: naive CD8+ T cells sorted from blood. The source is a man younger than 40 in good health.

This chain connects TRBV7-6 to TRBJ2-2; maybe TRBD1 (5 bases). This CDR3 is 15 amino acids long. Germline V gives CDR1 SGHVS, CDR2 FNYEAQ. V was shortened by 1 base and J by 6 bases, with 12 bases between the two germline ends. DNA for the CDR3: TGTGCCAGCAGCTTAGGGGGCCCCGCGGCCGGGGAGCTGTTTTTT. Protein: CASSLGGPAAGELFF. Filled out from reference TRBV7-6 and TRBJ2-2, the complete variable domain reads GAGVSQSPRYKVTKRGQDVALRCDPISGHVSLYWYRQALGQGPEFLTYFNYEAQQDKSGLPNDRFSAERPEGSISTLTIQRTEQRDSAMYRCASSLGGPAAGELFFGEGSRLTVL.

The chain employs TRBV27 and TRBJ2-7, with D hard to call. CDR1 is MNHEY and CDR2 is SMNVEV in the germline V gene (reference sequence). This CDR3 contains 15 residues. V was pared by 5 bases and J by 6 bases, with 20 bases between. This CDR3 is CASSTLRVPLGEQYF. DNA of the CDR3: TGTGCCAGCAGTACACTCCGGGTCCCCCTCGGCGAGCAGTACTTC.

The sample holds a few counts of this clone. The chain uses TRBV2 and TRBJ2-2, with unresolved D. Germline-derived CDR1 and CDR2 are SNHLY and FYNNEI. The CDR3 spans 13 residues. The ends were cut back, 7 bases at V and 2 bases at J, with 8 bases in the middle. The CDR3, as DNA: TGTGCCAGCACCGTATTAAACACCGGGGAGCTGTTTTTT. Protein product: CASTVLNTGELFF.

This chain connects TRBV5-5 to TRBJ2-7, with 12 bases that match TRBD1. Germline CDR1 SGHKS, CDR2 YYEKEE (reference sequence). The ends lost 4 bases at V and 5 bases at J; junction bases unmatched: 7. The CDR3 consists of 15 residues. CDR3 in amino acids: CASSLTGTGGDEQYF. In nucleotides, the CDR3 is TGTGCCAGCAGCCTAACCGGGACAGGGGGCGACGAGCAGTACTTC.

This rearrangement joins TRBV11-2 to TRBJ2-3; TRBD2 might be the D (5 bases). V shed 1 base and J shed 0 bases, with 11 bases lying between them. The length of the CDR3 is 16 residues. Germline V lookup: CDR1 SGHAT, CDR2 FQNNGV. CDR3 in DNA: TGTGCCAGCAGCTTAGGAGCGGTACTTAGCACAGATACGCAGTATTTT. The encoded protein is CASSLGAVLSTDTQYF.

This clone was recorded only once. V gene TRBV10-3 combines with J gene TRBJ2-2; 14 bases fit TRBD2. After removal of 8 bases from V and 6 bases from J, the junction contained 5 bases not matched to a gene. The germline gives CDR1 ENHRY, CDR2 SYGVKD. This CDR3 contains 15 residues. Written as DNA, the CDR3 is TGTGCCATCTCTGGACTAGCGGGAGGCCCCGGGGAGCTGTTTTTT. It encodes CAISGLAGGPGELFF.

The rearrangement uses TRBV27 and TRBJ1-5, with TRBD1 identical over 8 bases. With V trimmed by 5 bases and J by 5 bases, 5 bases remained unmatched. Germline loops: CDR1 MNHEY, CDR2 SMNVEV (reference sequence). The length of the CDR3 is 14 residues. CDR3 loop: CASSRDRTDQPQHF. In DNA, the CDR3 is TGTGCCAGCAGTCGGGACAGGACAGATCAGCCCCAGCATTTT.

The chain couples TRBV16 to TRBJ1-4; weak D call: TRBD1 (5 bases). Germline CDR1 KGHSY, CDR2 FQNENV. Trimming cost V 3 bases and J 7 bases, with 21 bases left between them. The CDR3 runs 17 residues. CDR3 DNA sequence: TGTGCCAGCAGCCAGTGGTCCGGGACTTCGGAGCCTGAAAAACTGTTTTTT. Amino acid sequence: CASSQWSGTSEPEKLFF. The full variable domain, completed using reference TRBV16 and TRBJ1-4, is GEEVAQTPKHLVRGEGQKAKLYCAPIKGHSYVFWYQQVLKNEFKFLISFQNENVFDETGMPKERFSAKCLPNSPCSLEIQATKLEDSAVYFCASSQWSGTSEPEKLFFGSGTQLSVL.

This chain links TRBV5-6 with TRBJ1-5, with TRBD1 identical over 8 bases. Germline values: CDR1 SGHDT, CDR2 YYEEEE. V dropped 3 bases and J dropped 3; count of bases not matched to a gene: 2. The CDR3 spans 14 residues. The CDR3 DNA reads as TGTGCCAGCAGCTCGGACAGGGACAATCAGCCCCAGCATTTT. It specifies CASSSDRDNQPQHF.

This rearrangement joins TRBV27 to TRBJ1-2; D call uncertain. V shed 6 bases and J shed 2 bases, with 10 bases lying between them. The CDR3 runs to 13 residues. The germline gives CDR1 MNHEY, CDR2 SMNVEV (reference sequence). CDR3 loop: CASSPNINYGYTF. CDR3 sequence (DNA): TGTGCCAGCAGCCCGAATATCAACTATGGCTACACCTTC.

Note on this clone: In the same sample, other DNA sequences code for this CDR3. This chain links TRBV27 with TRBJ2-5; a weak D match, TRBD2 (5 bases). The CDR3 runs 12 residues. Per germline, CDR1 MNHEY and CDR2 SMNVEV (reference sequence). Trimming took 6 bases from V and 4 from J, leaving 9 bases between them. The CDR3 nucleotides are TGTGCCAGCAGCCCTCGGGGAGAGACCCAGTACTTC. Amino acid sequence: CASSPRGETQYF.

The V and J genes are TRBV5-1 and TRBJ1-2; D gene ambiguous. Germline-derived CDR1 and CDR2 are SGHRS and YFSETQ. The V gene lost 4 bases and the J gene lost 1 base, with 11 bases spanning the gap. The CDR3 is 14 amino acids. The CDR3 loop is CASSPARLNYGYTF. The CDR3 DNA follows: TGCGCCAGCAGCCCCGCCAGACTTAACTATGGCTACACCTTC.

This sequence joins TRBV10-1 and TRBJ2-7; the match to TRBD2 covers 8 bases. V was clipped by 6 bases and J by 7 bases; unmatched bases: 8. CDR1 WNHNN and CDR2 SYGVQD come from the germline V gene (reference sequence). This CDR3 is built from 13 residues. CDR3 loop: CASRSGLEGEQYF. The CDR3 region has the DNA TGCGCCAGCAGGTCGGGACTAGAGGGGGAGCAGTACTTC.

This clone occurred once. The V and J genes are TRBV5-4 and TRBJ2-3; 9 positions match TRBD2. J was trimmed by 3 bases and V by 6 bases; bases with no gene match: 14. This CDR3 spans 17 amino acids. CDR1 SGHNT and CDR2 YYREEE come from the germline V gene (reference sequence). CDR3 loop: CASTESFSGSVTDTQYF. The CDR3 region has the DNA TGTGCCAGCACCGAGTCGTTTAGCGGGAGTGTAACAGATACGCAGTATTTT. The entire variable domain, with the rest obtained from reference TRBV5-4 and TRBJ2-3, is as follows: ETGVTQSPTHLIKTRGQQVTLRCSSQSGHNTVSWYQQALGQGPQFIFQYYREEENGRGNFPPRFSGLQFPNYSSELNVNALELDDSALYLCASTESFSGSVTDTQYFGPGTRLTVL.

The chain recombines TRBV7-8 with TRBJ2-4, with 10 positions matching TRBD1. The CDR3 runs 21 residues. Looked up from germline, CDR1 is SGHVS and CDR2 is FQNEAQ. V was pared by 5 bases and J by 0 bases, with 19 bases of the junction left unmatched. Here the CDR3 reads CASSPGVTGGAGELAKNIQYF. CDR3 coding DNA: TGTGCCAGCAGCCCGGGCGTGACAGGGGGCGCGGGAGAGCTAGCCAAAAACATTCAGTACTTC.

This clone appeared many times. The genes are TRBV4-3 and TRBJ1-4; 10 nucleotides agree with TRBD1. This CDR3 is built from 16 residues. The germline CDR1 and CDR2 sequences are LGHNA and YSLEER. V was clipped by 1 base and J by 7 bases; unmatched bases: 6. CDR3 sequence: CASSQGRDRGVEKLFF. For the CDR3, the DNA is TGCGCCAGCAGCCAAGGTCGGGACAGGGGAGTTGAAAAACTGTTTTTT.

V is TRBV19 and J is TRBJ2-1; D unclear. V was shortened by 3 bases and J by 6 bases, with 15 bases between the two germline ends. Germline CDR1 is LNHDA and CDR2 is SQIVND (reference sequence). The CDR3 extends over 15 amino acids. The CDR3 region has the DNA TGTGCCAGTAGTATCCCAGGAGTTGCCGTCAATGAGCAGTTCTTC. The encoded protein is CASSIPGVAVNEQFF.

In its sample, this clone was seen once. The chain couples TRBV27 to TRBJ2-7; D gene uncertain. The CDR3 spans 13 residues. Germline V gene sequence: CDR1 MNHEY, CDR2 SMNVEV (reference sequence). Between the trimmed V and J ends, which lost 3 bases and 7 bases, there was a span of 13 bases. CDR3 nucleotides: TGTGCCAGCAGTTTGGGTAGACTGAGAGAGCAGTACTTC. Translation: CASSLGRLREQYF.

The rearrangement links TRBV11-2 to TRBJ2-7, with 7 nucleotides matching TRBD1. The CDR3 runs to 16 residues. CDR1 SGHAT and CDR2 FQNNGV come from the germline V gene. J lost 3 bases, V lost 4 bases, and 12 bases had no gene match. The CDR3, as DNA: TGTGCCAGCAGCTCCACCCCCATGACAGGGATCTACGAGCAGTACTTC. This translates into CASSSTPMTGIYEQYF.

This clone came up once. This sequence joins TRBV29-1 and TRBJ2-4; D is perhaps TRBD1 (7 bases). V shed 7 bases and J shed 2 bases, with 18 bases lying between them. The CDR3 has 15 amino acids. CDR1 SQVTM and CDR2 ANQGSEA come from the germline V gene. CDR3 bases: TGCAGCGCCGCGGCAGGGGGACTGACCAAAAACATTCAGTACTTC. It is translated as CSAAAGGLTKNIQYF.

The V and J genes are TRBV13 and TRBJ2-7; D not certain. The ends were cut back, 2 bases at V and 2 bases at J, with 13 bases in the middle. The CDR3 has 15 residues. CDR1 and CDR2 (germline): PRHDT, FYEKMQ (reference sequence). CDR3 amino acids: CASSLTGRETYEQYF. Here the CDR3 DNA reads TGTGCCAGCAGCTTAACGGGCAGAGAGACCTACGAGCAGTACTTC.

CDR3 bases: TGTGCCAGCAGCCCCCAGGGGAACAGCTACGAGCAGTACTTC. As protein: CASSPQGNSYEQYF. V is TRBV7-3 and J is TRBJ2-7, with a weak D call TRBD1 (6 bases). V was clipped by 5 bases and J by 3 bases, with 14 bases between them. Germline V lookup: CDR1 SGHTA, CDR2 FQGTGA. This CDR3 contains 14 residues.

The chain recombines TRBV9 with TRBJ2-7; 12 nucleotides align to TRBD2. CDR1 and CDR2 from the germline V gene are SGDLS and YYNGEE. CDR3 size: 15 residues. V was clipped by 4 bases and J by 6 bases; unmatched bases: 8. CDR3 amino acids: CASSLTGLAGSEQYF. The CDR3 DNA follows: TGTGCCAGCAGCCTGACGGGACTAGCGGGTTCCGAGCAGTACTTC.

J is TRBJ1-4 and V is TRBV21-1; the D call in the table, TRBD1, was not verified against the DNA. TRBV21-1 has pseudogene status. This CDR3 contains 15 residues. The CDR3 reads CASSAHRDRNESLFF. CDR3 DNA sequence: TGTGCCAGCAGCGCCCACAGGGACCGGAATGAAAGCCTGTTTTTT.

The V call is TRBV11-2, the J call TRBJ2-7, with D unresolved. The V end lost 1 base, the J end lost 2 bases, and 3 bases lay between the germline ends. The CDR3 is made up of 12 amino acids. Germline V gene lookup returns CDR1 SGHAT and CDR2 FQNNGV. DNA of the CDR3: TGTGCCAGCAGCTTAGCTCCCTACGAGCAGTACTTC. The encoded protein is CASSLAPYEQYF.

V gene TRBV11-2 combines with J gene TRBJ2-7, with a tentative D call TRBD2 (5 bases). The CDR3 contains 14 residues. CDR1 and CDR2 (germline): SGHAT, FQNNGV. V lost 6 bases and J lost 1, with 13 bases in between. CDR3 protein: CASSPERASYEQYF. The CDR3 DNA reads TGTGCCAGCAGTCCGGAGAGGGCATCCTACGAGCAGTACTTC.

The V and J genes are TRBV27 and TRBJ2-2, with TRBD2 as a possible D gene (6 bases). Per germline, CDR1 MNHEY and CDR2 SMNVEV (reference sequence). The ends were cut back, 5 bases at V and 6 bases at J, with 13 bases in the middle. The length of the CDR3 is 14 residues. This CDR3 is CASSLMTRSGELFF. The CDR3 DNA follows: TGTGCCAGCAGTCTTATGACTAGGTCCGGGGAGCTGTTTTTT.

The chain uses TRBV6-6 and TRBJ2-4, with D perhaps given as TRBD1 or TRBD2 (6 bases each). The CDR3 runs 16 residues. The germline V and J ends were trimmed by 2 bases and 2 bases, with 13 bases remaining between them. Germline V CDR1 and CDR2: MNHNY, SVGAGI (reference sequence). This chain's CDR3 is CASSYTTGGTKNIQYF. CDR3 nucleotides: TGTGCCAGCAGTTACACGACAGGAGGGACCAAAAACATTCAGTACTTC.

The rearrangement uses TRBV5-1 and TRBJ2-1; 12 bases line up with TRBD2. J lost 6 bases, V lost 4 bases, and 11 bases had no gene match. In germline, CDR1 is SGHRS, CDR2 YFSETQ. This CDR3 is 17 amino acids long. CDR3 nucleotide sequence: TGCGCCAGCAGCGCTCCTCTAGCGGGAGGGCCTAGCAATGAGCAGTTCTTC. Protein: CASSAPLAGGPSNEQFF.